The clone carrying this T cell receptor beta chain has just a few counts. Its antigen is unidentified. These data are taken from a study of early T cells in non-severe SARS-CoV-2 infection. The study's findings and limits: Clonotype matching in VDJdb favored anti-spike CD8 responses and did not capture private and CD4 specificities.

TCRdb re-analysed the 5' RACE reads in MiXCR, keeping a single row per CDR3 protein. The table has approximately 60,000 distinct CDR3 sequences, 7% to 9.5% seen once; the top ten hold roughly 12%. The V gene's germline CDR1 is DFQATT and CDR2 SNEGSKA (reference sequence). The CDR3 runs to 14 residues. Trimming removed 5 bases at V and 4 bases at J, with 15 bases between. The gene calls are TRBV20-1 and TRBJ2-1, with D maybe TRBD2 (5 bases). The TCR was taken from an adult who was a healthcare worker with PCR-confirmed SARS-CoV-2 infection or an uninfected control (not recorded which). The source material was whole blood, sampled at baseline. The CDR3 loop reads CSAGRVRGYNEQFF. The CDR3, as DNA: TGCAGTGCTGGAAGGGTTCGGGGTTACAATGAGCAGTTCTTC.